Each of the 12 T cell receptor beta chains below was sequenced from the same sample in a study of blood T cell repertoires in COVID-19. Profiled with immunoSEQ multiplex PCR; TCRdb holds only in-frame clones, not every one. The table lists about 200,000 clones, roughly four fifths of them singletons. Sample: PBMCs or T cells enriched from blood (not recorded which). Every receptor here comes from a man aged 40-49 years who had recovered from COVID-19.

The rearrangement links TRBV5-4 to TRBJ1-1; 9 nucleotides match TRBD1. CDR1 and CDR2 from the germline V gene are SGHNT and YYREEE (reference sequence). V dropped 5 bases and J dropped 9; count of bases not matched to a gene: 8. This CDR3 region has 13 residues. The CDR3 DNA follows: TGTGCCAGCAGACTACAGGGGGCGAAGAAAGCTTTCTTT. Translating it yields CASRLQGAKKAFF.

About this clone: The germline gene is not matched at one end of the junction; a read error may be the cause. The J gene is TRBJ2-7, the V gene TRBV19, with TRBD2 matching 11 bases. Germline lookup yields CDR1 LNHDA and CDR2 SQIVND (reference sequence). The CDR3 has 14 residues. This CDR3 is CASSRGTSGSEQYF. In DNA, the CDR3 is TGTGCCAGCAGTAGAGGGACTAGCGGCAGCGAGCAGTACTTC.

The J gene is TRBJ2-2, the V gene TRBV28; D is perhaps TRBD1 (8 bases). Germline CDR1 reads MDHEN; CDR2 reads SYDVKM. This CDR3 contains 15 residues. V lost 5 bases to trimming and J lost 5 bases, with 15 bases between them. The CDR3 is CASSSTGGGTGELFF. The CDR3, as DNA: TGTGCCAGCAGTAGTACAGGGGGGGGAACCGGGGAGCTGTTTTTT.

The rearrangement links TRBV9 to TRBJ2-2, with D possibly matching TRBD2 (6 bases). The CDR3 covers 16 residues. The germline V gene has CDR1 SGDLS and CDR2 YYNGEE. Trimming shortened V by 0 bases and J by 3 bases, and 12 bases separated the two germline ends. The DNA of the CDR3 is TGTGCCAGCAGCGTAGAGGTGACTAGTGACACCGGGGAGCTGTTTTTT. This codes for CASSVEVTSDTGELFF.

The chain uses TRBV10-3 and TRBJ2-1; 7 bases are a match to TRBD1. This CDR3 comprises 14 residues. Germline loops: CDR1 ENHRY, CDR2 SYGVKD. V shed 2 bases, J shed 6 bases, and the junction held 4 bases outside the gene matches. CDR3 sequence: CAISEGTAPNEQFF. CDR3 sequence (DNA): TGTGCCATCAGTGAGGGGACAGCACCCAATGAGCAGTTCTTC.

This rearrangement joins TRBV6-5 to TRBJ1-4; D is possibly TRBD1 (6 bases). The length of the CDR3 is 14 residues. The germline V gene has CDR1 MNHEY and CDR2 SVGAGI. Trimming stripped 6 bases from V and 12 bases from J, with 20 bases between. CDR3: CASSQRETGRELFF. As DNA, the CDR3 is TGTGCCAGCAGCCAGAGGGAAACAGGGAGGGAACTGTTTTTT.

The table lists this clone with a few counts. The V gene is TRBV7-2, the J gene TRBJ1-4; D is possibly TRBD1 (5 bases). The germline V gene encodes CDR1 SGHTA and CDR2 FQGNSA. The CDR3 length is 14 residues. Trimming pared 3 bases from V and 7 bases from J, leaving 12 bases between. CDR3 DNA: TGTGCCAGCAGCTTTGATAGGGGTCGTGAAAAACTGTTTTTT. Its translation is CASSFDRGREKLFF. The complete variable domain, with remaining parts taken from reference TRBV7-2 and TRBJ1-4, reads GAGVSQSPSNKVTEKGKDVELRCDPISGHTALYWYRQSLGQGLEFLIYFQGNSAPDKSGLPSDRFSAERTGGSVSTLTIQRTQQEDSAVYLCASSFDRGREKLFFGSGTQLSVL.

This clone was counted ten times or more. This chain connects TRBV6-5 to TRBJ2-2, with a possible D match to TRBD2 (5 bases). V lost 6 bases to trimming and J lost 7 bases, with 12 bases between them. The CDR3 covers 13 residues. Looked up from germline, CDR1 is MNHEY and CDR2 is SVGAGI. The CDR3 DNA is TGTGCCAGCAGCCTCGGACTGGGCGGGGAGCTGTTTTTT. Translation gives CASSLGLGGELFF.

This chain links TRBV7-2 with TRBJ2-5; D possibly corresponds to TRBD2 (6 bases). Germline CDR1 is SGHTA and CDR2 is FQGNSA. Trimming removed 5 bases from V and 3 bases from J, with 10 bases in between. CDR3 length: 13 residues. The CDR3 DNA reads TGTGCCAGCAGCATGGGACTCGAAGAGACCCAGTACTTC. It codes for CASSMGLEETQYF.

The chain links TRBV7-7 to TRBJ2-7; a weak D match, TRBD2 (6 bases). CDR1 is SSHAT, CDR2 FNYEAQ, per germline (reference sequence). The CDR3 runs to 13 residues. CDR3: CASSPARGYEQYF. The CDR3 DNA is TGTGCTAGTAGCCCCGCGCGGGGATACGAGCAGTACTTC.

The chain uses TRBV14 and TRBJ1-2; the D is unclear. The CDR3 spans 13 residues. Germline CDR1 reads SGHDN; CDR2 reads FVKESK. Trimming removed 5 bases at V and 4 bases at J, with 11 bases between. The CDR3 region is CASSDRGSYGYTF. The CDR3 DNA reads TGTGCCAGCAGCGACCGAGGGTCCTATGGCTACACCTTC.

The chain joins TRBV7-3 to TRBJ1-2; tentative D call: TRBD1 (5 bases). This CDR3 spans 16 amino acids. V was pared by 4 bases and J by 4 bases, with 19 bases between. Germline V gene lookup returns CDR1 SGHTA and CDR2 FQGTGA. The CDR3 reads CASSSEPHDSLYGYTF. The DNA of the CDR3 is TGTGCCAGCAGCTCGGAGCCCCACGACAGTCTCTATGGCTACACCTTC.